What follows are 31 T cell receptor beta chains derived from one specimen sequenced in a study of T cell repertoires in aging, cancer and after chemotherapy. Amplification of TCR beta used genomic DNA extracted from peripheral blood. Rearranged V-D-J TRB sequences were amplified with a mixed TRB-A/B primer pool. TCRdb re-analysed the multiplex PCR reads in MiXCR, keeping a single row per CDR3 protein. The data contain thousands of distinct CDR3 sequences, roughly 31% of them seen just once; the ten biggest clones take up roughly 70%. The specimen sequenced was blood. These receptors came from a human donor with a blood cancer. The donor label of this sample is uncertain.

This clonotype was observed a few times. This chain uses TRBV5-6 with TRBJ1-5; D is uncertain. The CDR3 is 15 amino acids. From germline, CDR1 is SGHDT and CDR2 YYEEEE. Deletions cut 1 base from V and 0 bases from J, with 8 bases between. For the CDR3, the DNA is TGTGCCAGCAGCTTGCAACCGTATAGCAATCAGCCCCAGCATTTT. Residues: CASSLQPYSNQPQHF.

This clonotype came up a few times. The chain uses TRBV5-5 and TRBJ2-2; no definite D call. CDR3 length: 13 amino acids. V dropped 6 bases and J dropped 6 bases, with 12 bases sitting between them. Looked up from germline, CDR1 is SGHKS and CDR2 is YYEKEE (reference sequence). The CDR3 is CASTLTISGELFF. CDR3 nucleotide sequence: TGTGCCAGCACCCTAACAATCTCCGGGGAGCTGTTTTTT.

This chain joins TRBV28 and TRBJ2-3; D may be TRBD2 (6 bases). Germline values: CDR1 MDHEN, CDR2 SYDVKM. V was pared by 2 bases and J by 1 base, with 13 bases between. The CDR3 runs 16 residues. The CDR3 region has the DNA TGTGCCAGCAGTTTAAGGCTAGCGCCTCGCACAGATACGCAGTATTTT. It yields the protein CASSLRLAPRTDTQYF.

This clonotype occurred a few times. V and J are TRBV19 and TRBJ2-2; D is perhaps TRBD1 (5 bases). The V end lost 7 bases, the J end lost 4 bases, and 13 bases lay between the germline ends. The CDR3 is 14 residues long. Germline lookup yields CDR1 LNHDA and CDR2 SQIVND (reference sequence). The CDR3 protein is CASTTQGRTGELFF. Written as DNA, the CDR3 is TGTGCCAGTACAACGCAGGGTCGCACCGGGGAGCTGTTTTTT.

V gene TRBV12-3 or TRBV12-4 combines with J gene TRBJ1-3; D not resolved. This CDR3 contains 12 residues. The germline V and J ends were trimmed by 4 bases and 3 bases, with 4 bases remaining between them. In DNA, the CDR3 is TGTGCCAGCAGTTCGGATGGAAACACCATATATTTT. Its protein is CASSSDGNTIYF.

The chain joins TRBV30 to TRBJ1-3; perhaps TRBD1 as D (6 bases). The CDR3 extends over 16 amino acids. CDR1 and CDR2 (germline): GTSNPN, SVGIG (reference sequence). V dropped 2 bases and J dropped 0 bases, with 14 bases sitting between them. The DNA of the CDR3 is TGTGCCTGGAGTCGGACAGTCGCTATCTCTGGAAACACCATATATTTT. It codes for CAWSRTVAISGNTIYF. Combining the CDR3 with reference TRBV30 and TRBJ1-3 gives the whole variable domain SQTIHQWPATLVQPVGSPLSLECTVEGTSNPNLYWYRQAAGRGLQLLFYSVGIGQISSEVPQNLSASRPQDRQFILSSKKLLLSDSGFYLCAWSRTVAISGNTIYFGEGSWLTVV.

The table lists this clonotype with a few counts. J is TRBJ1-3 and V is TRBV12-3 or TRBV12-4; no clear D. Trimming cost V 0 bases and J 2 bases, with 5 bases left between them. The CDR3 contains 14 residues. CDR3 in DNA: TGTGCCAGCAGTTTAGCGACCACTGGAAACACCATATATTTT. It codes for CASSLATTGNTIYF.

This clonotype was seen more than once but under ten times. The chain employs TRBV30 and TRBJ2-7, with a tentative D call TRBD1 (6 bases). Trimming took off 3 bases at V and 1 base at J, with 13 bases between the two ends. CDR3 length: 14 amino acids. The germline CDR1 and CDR2 sequences are GTSNPN and SVGIG (reference sequence). The CDR3 nucleotides are TGTGCCTGGAGCCAGGGGCTTGCTTCCTACGAGCAGTACTTC. Encoded protein: CAWSQGLASYEQYF.

This clonotype is a singleton in its sample. The rearrangement joins TRBV30 to TRBJ2-2; no clear D gene. Trimming removed 1 base from V and 6 bases from J, with 12 bases in between. Germline-derived CDR1 and CDR2 are GTSNPN and SVGIG (reference sequence). The CDR3 extends over 14 amino acids. DNA for the CDR3: TGTGCCTGGAGTGGTCTTTCCGGGCCCGGGGAGCTGTTTTTT. Translating gives CAWSGLSGPGELFF.

CDR3 nucleotides: TGTGCCAGCAGCTCCGGGGCTGGAAATTCACCCCTCCACTTT. Encoded protein: CASSSGAGNSPLHF. This rearrangement joins TRBV12-3 or TRBV12-4 to TRBJ1-6; possibly TRBD1 for D (5 bases). Trimming took 6 bases from V and 7 from J, leaving 13 bases between them. The CDR3 loop spans 14 amino acids.

This clonotype has just a few counts. The J gene is TRBJ2-4, the V gene TRBV5-6; 8 nucleotides agree with TRBD2. The germline gives CDR1 SGHDT, CDR2 YYEEEE. V trimming: 3 bases; J trimming: 11 bases; junction bases outside the gene matches: 10. The CDR3 totals 14 residues. In nucleotides, the CDR3 is TGTGCCAGCAGCTCTCCGGGACTAGAGCTCCTTCAGTACTTC. Translation: CASSSPGLELLQYF.

The J gene is TRBJ1-6, the V gene TRBV6-2 or TRBV6-3; D possibly corresponds to TRBD1 (5 bases). Germline-derived CDR1 and CDR2 are MNHEY and SVGEGT. V gave up 5 bases and J gave up 6 bases, with 17 bases separating them. This CDR3 region has 16 residues. Here the CDR3 reads CASSSRGNSGNSPLHF. In nucleotides, the CDR3 is TGTGCCAGCAGTAGTCGGGGGAATAGCGGTAATTCACCCCTCCACTTT.

Judged by abundance, this clonotype is medium-sized. V gene TRBV29-1 combines with J gene TRBJ2-3; possible D gene TRBD1, 6 bases. Germline V gene sequence: CDR1 SQVTM, CDR2 ANQGSEA. V shed 2 bases and J shed 10 bases, with 13 bases lying between them. This CDR3 contains 12 residues. The chain's CDR3 is CSVEQGFGAQYF. As DNA, the CDR3 is TGCAGCGTTGAACAGGGGTTCGGAGCGCAGTATTTT.

The chain combines TRBV12-3 or TRBV12-4 with TRBJ2-5, with D perhaps TRBD2 (7 bases). The CDR3 spans 16 residues. Trimming cost V 6 bases and J 2 bases, with 19 bases left between them. The CDR3 DNA reads TGTGCCAGCAGCCACGGGGGGCGAACGGGACAAGAGACCCAGTACTTC. Protein product: CASSHGGRTGQETQYF.

The genes are TRBV7-2 and TRBJ2-4, with D perhaps matching TRBD1 (6 bases). The CDR3 sequence is 14 residues long. Germline-derived CDR1 and CDR2 are SGHTA and FQGNSA. The V end was cut by 4 bases, the J end by 2 bases, with 9 bases between. The CDR3 region is CASSYQGSKNIQYF. CDR3 sequence (DNA): TGTGCCAGCAGCTACCAGGGGTCCAAAAACATTCAGTACTTC.

This chain links TRBV5-4 with TRBJ1-1; D is unresolved. Germline CDR1 is SGHNT and CDR2 is YYREEE (reference sequence). Trimming stripped 0 bases from V and 4 bases from J, with 10 bases between. The CDR3 is made up of 14 amino acids. Here the CDR3 DNA reads TGTGCCAGCAGCTTGGTGTCCCCCAGCACTGAAGCTTTCTTT. Protein: CASSLVSPSTEAFF.

At least ten counts were recorded for this clonotype. The chain links TRBV18 to TRBJ1-5; D possibly corresponds to TRBD1 (5 bases). V was pared by 2 bases and J by 6 bases, with 14 bases between. This CDR3 region has 15 residues. Germline V gives CDR1 KGHSH, CDR2 LQKENI. The CDR3 bases are TGTGCCAGCTCACCAACACAGGACGACATTCAGCCCCAGCATTTT. Its protein is CASSPTQDDIQPQHF.

In its sample, this clonotype ranks as medium-sized. The J gene is TRBJ2-3, the V gene TRBV13; TRBD1 aligns across 7 bases. The trim removed 2 bases at V and 0 bases at J, leaving 2 bases unmatched. The germline V gene encodes CDR1 PRHDT and CDR2 FYEKMQ (reference sequence). The CDR3 consists of 15 residues. For the CDR3, the DNA is TGTGCCAGCAGCTTAAGGGACAGTAGCACAGATACGCAGTATTTT. Translation gives CASSLRDSSTDTQYF.

The chain is built from TRBV4-2 and TRBJ2-1; possibly TRBD1 for D (5 bases). Germline CDR1 reads LGHNA; CDR2 reads YNFKEQ. The CDR3 runs 17 residues. V lost 1 base, J lost 2 bases, and 15 bases lay in between. The CDR3 DNA is TGTGCCAGCAGCCAAGCCTTCCCAGGGAACACCTACAATGAGCAGTTCTTC. This encodes CASSQAFPGNTYNEQFF.

This clonotype was observed a few times. This chain connects TRBV4-2 to TRBJ2-7, with a tentative D call TRBD2 (5 bases). V dropped 8 bases and J dropped 2 bases, with 13 bases sitting between them. The CDR3 totals 13 residues. The germline V gene encodes CDR1 LGHNA and CDR2 YNFKEQ. The CDR3 nucleotides are TGTGCCAGCTCCCCGGGGAACGCCTACGAGCAGTACTTC. Protein sequence: CASSPGNAYEQYF.

A remark on this clonotype: The DNA is left out, because the CDR3 cannot be placed on it with certainty; the CDR3 is given as TCRdb lists it. V gene TRBV27 combines with J gene TRBJ2-3; whether TRBD1, the table's D call, matches the DNA was not checked. Germline CDR1 reads MNHEY; CDR2 reads SMNVEV (reference sequence). 19 amino acids form the CDR3, both terminal residues included. The CDR3 loop reads CASSLGKFPGPSVADTQYF.

This chain joins TRBV5-6 and TRBJ2-5, with 9 bases that match TRBD1. The J call may be wrong; the DNA end is better matched by TRBJ2-7. The CDR3 spans 14 residues. Germline assignment: CDR1 SGHDT and CDR2 YYEEEE. The CDR3 region is CASSSGTGTYEQYF. The CDR3, as DNA: TGTGCCAGCAGCTCCGGGACAGGGACCTACGAGCAGTACTTC.

The V and J genes are TRBV27 and TRBJ1-4, with TRBD1 as a possible D gene (5 bases). This CDR3 spans 15 amino acids. V was pared by 5 bases and J by 4 bases, with 14 bases between. Looked up from germline, CDR1 is MNHEY and CDR2 is SMNVEV (reference sequence). Here the CDR3 DNA reads TGTGCCAGCAGTCGTCTCGGGACTGATAATGAAAAACTGTTTTTT. Translating it yields CASSRLGTDNEKLFF.

J is TRBJ1-1 and V is TRBV19, with D perhaps matching TRBD1 (6 bases). The germline gives CDR1 LNHDA, CDR2 SQIVND (reference sequence). This CDR3 contains 14 residues. Deletions cut 9 bases from V and 4 bases from J, with 18 bases between. The CDR3 sequence is CASFRAGGFTEAFF. DNA of the CDR3: TGTGCCAGCTTCCGAGCTGGGGGCTTCACTGAAGCTTTCTTT.

This sequence joins TRBV6-5 and TRBJ1-1, with D possibly TRBD1 on 5 matching bases. Looked up from germline, CDR1 is MNHEY and CDR2 is SVGAGI. CDR3 length: 15 residues. V was shortened by 2 bases and J by 1 base, with 11 bases between the two germline ends. The CDR3 is CASSYVGGPNTEAFF. The CDR3 DNA follows: TGTGCCAGCAGTTACGTGGGGGGTCCGAACACTGAAGCTTTCTTT.

This clonotype came up once. This chain connects TRBV20-1 to TRBJ2-1, with 10 positions matching TRBD2. There are 14 residues in the CDR3. The germline V gene encodes CDR1 DFQATT and CDR2 SNEGSKA (reference sequence). Trimming at V came to 8 bases and at J to 4 bases, leaving 8 bases not matched to a gene. The CDR3 region has the DNA TGCAGTACAAGGGGTAGCGGGGGGTACAATGAGCAGTTCTTC. This gives the protein CSTRGSGGYNEQFF.

This clonotype is deemed medium-sized. The rearrangement links TRBV27 to TRBJ2-1; 10 bases are shared with TRBD1. After removal of 4 bases from V and 2 bases from J, the junction contained 2 bases not matched to a gene. Germline-derived CDR1 and CDR2 are MNHEY and SMNVEV (reference sequence). CDR3 size: 15 residues. CDR3 in amino acids: CASSSGQGAYNEQFF. The CDR3 DNA reads TGTGCCAGCAGTTCCGGACAGGGGGCCTACAATGAGCAGTTCTTC.

Relative to its sample, this clonotype is medium-sized. This chain links TRBV29-1 with TRBJ2-7; no reliable D call. Germline CDR1 and CDR2: SQVTM and ANQGSEA. The CDR3 loop spans 13 amino acids. V shed 1 base and J shed 6 bases, with 13 bases lying between them. The CDR3 DNA follows: TGCAGCGTTGAAGGGGAAGCCGGTTCCGAGCAGTACTTC. Amino acid sequence: CSVEGEAGSEQYF.

The chain uses TRBV7-9 and TRBJ1-4, with D unclear. Between the trimmed V and J ends, which lost 2 bases and 0 bases, there was a span of 4 bases. The CDR3 consists of 14 residues. Germline V CDR1 and CDR2: SEHNR, FQNEAQ (reference sequence). The CDR3: CASSLLPTNEKLFF. The CDR3 DNA reads as TGTGCCAGCAGCTTACTCCCAACTAATGAAAAACTGTTTTTT.

This sequence joins TRBV6-2 or TRBV6-3 and TRBJ2-5; TRBD2 matches at 8 bases. Germline assignment: CDR1 MNHEY and CDR2 SVGEGT. With 6 bases clipped from V and 5 bases from J, the junction kept 11 bases outside the gene matches. The length of the CDR3 is 15 residues. For the CDR3, the DNA is TGTGCCAGCAGCAAGACCGGGGGGGGCGTTGAGACCCAGTACTTC. Protein: CASSKTGGGVETQYF.

About this clonotype: Being one base from a much bigger clone, this may be a read error. The gene calls are TRBV19 and TRBJ2-7, with TRBD1 identical over 8 bases. J lost 4 bases, V lost 10 bases, and 9 bases had no gene match. This CDR3 has 13 residues. In germline, CDR1 is LNHDA, CDR2 SQIVND (reference sequence). CDR3 amino acids: CAIHRTGSYEQYF. Written as DNA, the CDR3 is TGTGCCATCCACAGGACAGGGAGTTACGAGCAGTACTTC. Looking up the rest from reference TRBV19 and TRBJ2-7 gives the full variable domain: DGGITQSPKYLFRKEGQNVTLSCEQNLNHDAMYWYRQDPGQGLRLIYYSQIVNDFQKGDIAEGYSVSREKKESFPLTVTSAQKNPTAFYLCAIHRTGSYEQYFGPGTRLTVT.